The table lists the clone carrying this T cell receptor (beta chain) with many counts. No antigen is known for it. The study enrolled patients aged 18 to 65 with newly diagnosed hyperthyroidism of under 2 months' duration. Lactation, pregnancy, other autoimmune disease or uncontrolled infection excluded patients. Orbital computed tomography, thyroid ultrasound, serum thyroxine and TRAb, and clinical symptoms together informed the diagnoses. Researchers amplified the TCR beta CDR3 regions from RNA transcripts. A set of HTBI primers served as the primers for a first-round RT-PCR of the TCR CDR3. Each CDR3 protein gets one entry after TCRdb re-called the multiplex PCR reads with MiXCR. The profile shows 150,000 or so distinct CDR3 sequences, 8% to 9.5% of them singletons. The data stem from a study of T cells in Graves' hyperthyroidism and ophthalmopathy. Germline trimming cut 3 bases from V and 0 bases from J; bases unmatched to any gene: 4. CDR1 and CDR2 (germline): MDHEN, SYDVKM. There are 15 residues in the CDR3.

Study-level results: It was a median about seven months before onset that the model predicted ophthalmopathy.

This receptor was taken from a woman aged 18 to 35 with Graves' hyperthyroidism that later progressed to Graves' ophthalmopathy. Material: blood. The chain couples TRBV28 to TRBJ2-5; 7 bases map to TRBD1. The CDR3, as DNA: TGTGCCAGCAGTTTGGCCAGGGGGAACCAAGAGACCCAGTACTTC. Its translation: CASSLARGNQETQYF.